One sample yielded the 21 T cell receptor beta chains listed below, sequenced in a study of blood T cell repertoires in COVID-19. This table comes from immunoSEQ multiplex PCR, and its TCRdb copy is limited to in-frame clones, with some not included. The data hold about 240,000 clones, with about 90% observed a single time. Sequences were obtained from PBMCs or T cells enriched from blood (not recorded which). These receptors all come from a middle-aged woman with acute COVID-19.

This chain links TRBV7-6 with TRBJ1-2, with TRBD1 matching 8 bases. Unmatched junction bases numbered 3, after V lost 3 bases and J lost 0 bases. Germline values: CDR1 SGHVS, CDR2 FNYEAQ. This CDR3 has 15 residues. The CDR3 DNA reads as TGTGCCAGCAGCTTGACGGACAGGGCTAACTATGGCTACACCTTC. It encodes CASSLTDRANYGYTF.

CDR3 in amino acids: CASSRGFVDTEAFF. Here the CDR3 DNA reads TGTGCCAGCAGTAGGGGGTTCGTGGACACTGAAGCTTTCTTT. The chain combines TRBV6-5 with TRBJ1-1; TRBD1 might be the D (6 bases). The length of the CDR3 is 14 residues. The germline V gene encodes CDR1 MNHEY and CDR2 SVGAGI. V lost 5 bases to trimming and J lost 3 bases, with 13 bases between them.

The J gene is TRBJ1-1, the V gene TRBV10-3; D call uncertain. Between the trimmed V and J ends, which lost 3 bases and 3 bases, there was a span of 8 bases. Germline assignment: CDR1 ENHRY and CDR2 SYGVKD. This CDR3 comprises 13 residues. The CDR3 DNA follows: TGTGCCATCAGTGACAGGCGAGACACTGAAGCTTTCTTT. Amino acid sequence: CAISDRRDTEAFF.

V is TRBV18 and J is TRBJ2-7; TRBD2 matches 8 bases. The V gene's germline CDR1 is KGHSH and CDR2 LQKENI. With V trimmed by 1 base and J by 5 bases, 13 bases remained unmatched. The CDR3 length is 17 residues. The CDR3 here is CASSPLMVAGRYHEQYF. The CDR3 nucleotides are TGTGCCAGCTCACCACTTATGGTAGCGGGGCGATACCACGAGCAGTACTTC.

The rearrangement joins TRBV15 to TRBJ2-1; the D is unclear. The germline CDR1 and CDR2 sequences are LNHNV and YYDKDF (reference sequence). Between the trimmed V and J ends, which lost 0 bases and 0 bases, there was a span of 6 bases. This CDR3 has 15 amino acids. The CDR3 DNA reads TGTGCCACCAGCAGAGATCGGTTCTCCTACAATGAGCAGTTCTTC. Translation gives CATSRDRFSYNEQFF. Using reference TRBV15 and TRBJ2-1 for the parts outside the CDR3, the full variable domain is DAMVIQNPRYQVTQFGKPVTLSCSQTLNHNVMYWYQQKSSQAPKLLFHYYDKDFNNEADTPDNFQSRRPNTSFCFLDIRSPGLGDTAMYLCATSRDRFSYNEQFFGPGTRLTVL.

The CDR3 nucleotides are TGTGCCAGCAGCCAGTGGGAGGGCCTTCGAAGGACGCAGTATTTT. Translated, it gives CASSQWEGLRRTQYF. The chain recombines TRBV3-1 (or the pseudogene TRBV3-2) with TRBJ2-3; 7 bases map to TRBD2. V was clipped by 3 bases and J by 9 bases; unmatched bases: 12. Germline assignment: CDR1 LGHDT and CDR2 YNNKEL (reference sequence). The CDR3 is 15 residues long.

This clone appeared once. CDR3: CASSLDRGGYGYTF. The DNA for the CDR3 is TGCGCCAGCAGCCTGGACAGGGGAGGCTATGGCTACACCTTC. This sequence joins TRBV5-1 and TRBJ1-2; 9 bases fit TRBD1. The germline CDR1 and CDR2 sequences are SGHRS and YFSETQ. CDR3 length: 14 amino acids. The ends lost 4 bases at V and 4 bases at J; junction bases unmatched: 5. Combining the CDR3 with reference TRBV5-1 and TRBJ1-2 gives the whole variable domain KAGVTQTPRYLIKTRGQQVTLSCSPISGHRSVSWYQQTPGQGLQFLFEYFSETQRNKGNFPGRFSGRQFSNSRSEMNVSTLELGDSALYLCASSLDRGGYGYTFGSGTRLTVV.

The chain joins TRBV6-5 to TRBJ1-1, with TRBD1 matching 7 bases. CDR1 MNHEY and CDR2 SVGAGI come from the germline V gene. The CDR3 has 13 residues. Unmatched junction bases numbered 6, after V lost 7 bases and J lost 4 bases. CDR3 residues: CASTAGGGTEAFF. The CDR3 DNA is TGTGCCAGCACCGCAGGGGGAGGCACTGAAGCTTTCTTT.

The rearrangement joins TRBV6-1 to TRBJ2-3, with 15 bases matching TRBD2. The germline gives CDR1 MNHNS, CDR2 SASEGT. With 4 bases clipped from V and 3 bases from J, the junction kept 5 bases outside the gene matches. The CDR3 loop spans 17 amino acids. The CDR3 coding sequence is TGTGCCAGCAGTGCCTGGACTAGCGGGAGGGGGACAGATACGCAGTATTTT. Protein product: CASSAWTSGRGTDTQYF.

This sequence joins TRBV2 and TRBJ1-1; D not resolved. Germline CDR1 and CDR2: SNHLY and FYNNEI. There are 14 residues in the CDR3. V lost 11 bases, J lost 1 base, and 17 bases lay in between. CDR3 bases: TGTGCCGGAACGGAGGGCAGTAGGAACACTGAAGCTTTCTTT. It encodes CAGTEGSRNTEAFF.

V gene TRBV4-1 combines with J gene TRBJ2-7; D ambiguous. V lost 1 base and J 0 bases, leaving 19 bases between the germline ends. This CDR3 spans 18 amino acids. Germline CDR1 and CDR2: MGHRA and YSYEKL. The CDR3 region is CASSQAQSGEDSSYEQYF. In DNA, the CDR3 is TGCGCCAGCAGCCAAGCTCAGAGTGGAGAGGATAGCTCCTACGAGCAGTACTTC.

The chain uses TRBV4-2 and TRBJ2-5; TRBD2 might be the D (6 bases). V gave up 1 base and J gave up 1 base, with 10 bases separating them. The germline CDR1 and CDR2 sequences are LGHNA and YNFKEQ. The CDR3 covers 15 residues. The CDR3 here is CASSQVTAGQETQYF. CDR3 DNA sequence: TGTGCCAGCAGCCAAGTTACAGCGGGCCAAGAGACCCAGTACTTC.

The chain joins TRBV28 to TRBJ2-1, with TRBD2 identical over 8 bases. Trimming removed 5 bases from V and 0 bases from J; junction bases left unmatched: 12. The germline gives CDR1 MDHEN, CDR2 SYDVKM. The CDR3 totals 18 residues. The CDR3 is CASSPPGLAGSSYNEQFF. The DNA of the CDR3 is TGTGCCAGCAGTCCCCCGGGGCTAGCGGGTAGCTCCTACAATGAGCAGTTCTTC.

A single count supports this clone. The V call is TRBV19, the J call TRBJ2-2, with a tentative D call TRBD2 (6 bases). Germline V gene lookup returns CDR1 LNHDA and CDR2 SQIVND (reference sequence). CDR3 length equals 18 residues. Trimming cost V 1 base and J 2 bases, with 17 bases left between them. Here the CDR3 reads CASSIVGYRDSNTGELFF. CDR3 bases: TGTGCCAGTAGTATAGTGGGGTACCGGGACTCAAACACCGGGGAGCTGTTTTTT. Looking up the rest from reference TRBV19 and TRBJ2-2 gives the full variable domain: DGGITQSPKYLFRKEGQNVTLSCEQNLNHDAMYWYRQDPGQGLRLIYYSQIVNDFQKGDIAEGYSVSREKKESFPLTVTSAQKNPTAFYLCASSIVGYRDSNTGELFFGEGSRLTVL.

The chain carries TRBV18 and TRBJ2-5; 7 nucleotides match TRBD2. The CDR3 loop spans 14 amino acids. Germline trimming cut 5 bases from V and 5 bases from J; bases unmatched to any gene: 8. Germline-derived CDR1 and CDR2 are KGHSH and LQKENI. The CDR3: CASSSGGGMETQYF. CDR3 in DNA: TGTGCCAGCTCATCGGGAGGCGGGATGGAGACCCAGTACTTC.

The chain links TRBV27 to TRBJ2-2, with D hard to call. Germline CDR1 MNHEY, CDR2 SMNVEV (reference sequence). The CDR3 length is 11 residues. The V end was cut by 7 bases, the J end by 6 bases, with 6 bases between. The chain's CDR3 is CASTLAGELFF. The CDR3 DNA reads TGTGCCAGCACCTTAGCCGGGGAGCTGTTTTTT.

The CDR3 nucleotides are TGTGCCAGCAGTTGGACTAGCCTTACCTACGAGCAGTACTTC. Its protein is CASSWTSLTYEQYF. This rearrangement joins TRBV28 to TRBJ2-7; 8 positions match TRBD2. CDR3 size: 14 residues. Trimming removed 4 bases from V and 2 bases from J; junction bases left unmatched: 4. CDR1 is MDHEN, CDR2 SYDVKM, per germline. The full variable domain, in which reference TRBV28 and TRBJ2-7 provide the parts outside the CDR3, is DVKVTQSSRYLVKRTGEKVFLECVQDMDHENMFWYRQDPGLGLRLIYFSYDVKMKEKGDIPEGYSVSREKKERFSLILESASTNQTSMYLCASSWTSLTYEQYFGPGTRLTVT.

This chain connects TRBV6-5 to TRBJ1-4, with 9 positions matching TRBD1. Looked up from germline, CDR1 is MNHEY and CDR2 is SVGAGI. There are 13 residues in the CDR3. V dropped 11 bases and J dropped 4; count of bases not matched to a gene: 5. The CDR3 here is CAAEDRGNEKLFF. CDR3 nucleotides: TGTGCCGCCGAGGACAGGGGTAATGAAAAACTGTTTTTT.

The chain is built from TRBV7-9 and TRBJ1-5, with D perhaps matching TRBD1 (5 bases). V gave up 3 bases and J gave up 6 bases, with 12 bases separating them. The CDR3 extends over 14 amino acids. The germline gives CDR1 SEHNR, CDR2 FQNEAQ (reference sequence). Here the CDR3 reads CASSFSGGGQPQHF. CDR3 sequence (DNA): TGTGCCAGCAGCTTTTCCGGGGGGGGTCAGCCCCAGCATTTT.

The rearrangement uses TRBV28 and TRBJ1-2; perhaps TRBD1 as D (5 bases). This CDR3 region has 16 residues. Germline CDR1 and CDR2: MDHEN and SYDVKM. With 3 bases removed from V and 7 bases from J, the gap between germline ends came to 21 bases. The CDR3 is CASSFDPRDSHSGYTF. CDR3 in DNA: TGTGCCAGCAGTTTTGACCCCCGGGACTCTCATAGTGGCTACACCTTC.

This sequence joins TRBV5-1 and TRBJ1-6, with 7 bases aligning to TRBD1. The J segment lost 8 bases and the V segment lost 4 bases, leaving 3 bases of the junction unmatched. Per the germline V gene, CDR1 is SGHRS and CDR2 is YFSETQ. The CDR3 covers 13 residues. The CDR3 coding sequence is TGCGCCAGCAGCGGAGACAGGGATTCACCCCTCCACTTT. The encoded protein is CASSGDRDSPLHF.